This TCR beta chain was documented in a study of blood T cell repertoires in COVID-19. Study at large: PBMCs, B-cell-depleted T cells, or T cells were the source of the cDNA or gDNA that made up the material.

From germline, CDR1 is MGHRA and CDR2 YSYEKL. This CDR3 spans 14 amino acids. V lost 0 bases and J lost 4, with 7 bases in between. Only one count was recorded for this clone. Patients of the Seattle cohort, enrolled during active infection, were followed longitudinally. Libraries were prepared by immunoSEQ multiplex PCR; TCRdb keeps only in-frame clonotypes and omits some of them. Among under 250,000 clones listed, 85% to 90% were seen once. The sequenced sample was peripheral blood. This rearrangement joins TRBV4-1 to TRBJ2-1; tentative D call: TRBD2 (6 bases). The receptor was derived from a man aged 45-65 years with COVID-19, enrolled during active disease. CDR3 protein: CASSQDAGYNEQFF. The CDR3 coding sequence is TGCGCCAGCAGCCAAGATGCGGGGTACAATGAGCAGTTCTTC.